Detailed here is one T cell receptor beta chain. Antigen unknown. Researchers ran the PCR with 60 Vbeta and 13 Jbeta primers. Produced via immunoSEQ multiplex PCR; TCRdb's table is partial and in-frame only. The top ten hold roughly 20% of the sample, which has 100,000 to 150,000 clones, roughly 83% seen once. This sample is drawn from a study of cytomegalovirus exposure and HLA in healthy donors. Study-level points and caveats: In a later analysis, approximately 18,000 TCR beta sequences were associated with HLA alleles at 0.05 false discovery rate. The classifier was said to identify cytomegalovirus status with high specificity and sensitivity. Later examination showed HLA-associated TCR beta chains had greater clonal expansion than equally common others. On later analysis, the bulk of CMV-associated TCR beta chains appeared to be HLA-restricted.

The germline gives CDR1 KGHSH, CDR2 LQKENI. The CDR3 length is 14 residues. V dropped 2 bases and J dropped 4 bases, with 8 bases sitting between them. J is TRBJ2-2 and V is TRBV18; possibly TRBD1 for D (5 bases). What was sequenced was PBMCs. This TCR came from a man between 18 and 29 years old in good health and CMV-seropositive. Here the CDR3 DNA reads TGTGCCAGCTCACCAGCCAGGGCCACCGGGGAGCTGTTTTTT. Translation gives CASSPARATGELFF.